The rows below give T cell receptor beta chains drawn from one sample of a study of T cell repertoires in cytomegalovirus infection. A single record per CDR3 protein comes from TCRdb applying MiXCR to the reads. The repertoire consists of hundreds of thousands of distinct CDR3 sequences, with 40% to 50% occurring once and the leading ten covering about 45%. Their target antigens are unknown. Material: cultured PBMCs, obtained from culture after CMV antigen stimulation. These receptor sequences come from a human donor in good health (CMV status not recorded). Some clones in this sample may be carry-over from other donors' samples. Both conserved end residues are trimmed from each CDR3. Each record gives: D gene, V gene, J gene, CDR3 protein. D genes are given only for firm matches.

d_call: TRBD1; v_call: TRBV7-2; j_call: TRBJ1-2; cdr3_aa: ASSSNPGTGIYGYT
d_call: NA; v_call: TRBV20-1; j_call: TRBJ2-3; cdr3_aa: SAEAGHTDTQY
d_call: NA; v_call: TRBV19; j_call: TRBJ1-1; cdr3_aa: ASRHRDAEAF
d_call: NA; v_call: TRBV7-8; j_call: TRBJ2-1; cdr3_aa: ASSPPGRSYNEQF
d_call: NA; v_call: TRBV2; j_call: TRBJ2-7; cdr3_aa: ASSEAWRRGSSYEQY
d_call: NA; v_call: TRBV6-1; j_call: TRBJ1-1; cdr3_aa: ASNRRFQNTEAF
d_call: NA; v_call: TRBV12-3/TRBV12-4; j_call: TRBJ1-1; cdr3_aa: ASSLDPHRNTEAF
d_call: NA; v_call: TRBV12-3/TRBV12-4; j_call: TRBJ1-1; cdr3_aa: ASSLQGPGISEAF
d_call: NA; v_call: TRBV11-3; j_call: TRBJ2-7; cdr3_aa: ASSARSASYEQY
d_call: NA; v_call: TRBV7-2; j_call: TRBJ2-1; cdr3_aa: ASSFTAAAGQF
d_call: NA; v_call: TRBV7-2; j_call: TRBJ1-1; cdr3_aa: ASSSLSGNTEAF
d_call: NA; v_call: TRBV6-1; j_call: TRBJ1-5; cdr3_aa: ASSGQPQH
d_call: NA; v_call: TRBV12-3/TRBV12-4; j_call: TRBJ2-7; cdr3_aa: ASNPDLIYEQY
d_call: NA; v_call: TRBV7-2; j_call: TRBJ1-6; cdr3_aa: ASSLVATSVSPLH
d_call: TRBD1; v_call: TRBV6-2/TRBV6-3; j_call: TRBJ2-1; cdr3_aa: ASRLGQGSSNEQF
d_call: TRBD1; v_call: TRBV6-4; j_call: TRBJ2-5; cdr3_aa: ASSQPPTGTLETQY
d_call: NA; v_call: TRBV7-8; j_call: TRBJ1-5; cdr3_aa: ASSLAVMSNQPQH
d_call: NA; v_call: TRBV12-3/TRBV12-4; j_call: TRBJ2-2; cdr3_aa: ASSRLANTGELF
d_call: TRBD1; v_call: TRBV6-8; j_call: TRBJ1-4; cdr3_aa: ASLEDRVNEKLF
d_call: NA; v_call: TRBV20-1; j_call: TRBJ2-1; cdr3_aa: SATGRRTDEQF
d_call: TRBD2; v_call: TRBV7-8; j_call: TRBJ2-1; cdr3_aa: ASSHSGSSYNEQF
d_call: TRBD1; v_call: TRBV6-1; j_call: TRBJ2-1; cdr3_aa: ASSGVGQTSSYNEQF
d_call: NA; v_call: TRBV12-3/TRBV12-4; j_call: TRBJ1-4; cdr3_aa: ASSLSSGLVEKLF
d_call: NA; v_call: TRBV7-2; j_call: TRBJ2-1; cdr3_aa: ASSLPPHNEQF
d_call: TRBD2; v_call: TRBV7-2; j_call: TRBJ2-5; cdr3_aa: ASSERTSGYQETQY
d_call: NA; v_call: TRBV2; j_call: TRBJ1-1; cdr3_aa: ASSEAGGSEAF
d_call: TRBD1; v_call: TRBV7-6; j_call: TRBJ2-7; cdr3_aa: ASSLVPGGTYEQY
d_call: TRBD2; v_call: TRBV12-3/TRBV12-4; j_call: TRBJ2-7; cdr3_aa: ASSLIAGEQY
d_call: TRBD1; v_call: TRBV7-2; j_call: TRBJ1-6; cdr3_aa: AGTGGGNSPLH
d_call: TRBD2; v_call: TRBV11-2; j_call: TRBJ2-1; cdr3_aa: ASSLALAGGYSYNEQF
d_call: NA; v_call: TRBV11-2; j_call: TRBJ2-5; cdr3_aa: ASRKIGLRETQY
d_call: NA; v_call: TRBV7-6; j_call: TRBJ1-1; cdr3_aa: ASSPTVLNTEAF
d_call: NA; v_call: TRBV6-1; j_call: TRBJ2-7; cdr3_aa: ASSENRLREQY
d_call: NA; v_call: TRBV7-2; j_call: TRBJ2-5; cdr3_aa: ASSLIFQETQY
d_call: NA; v_call: TRBV28; j_call: TRBJ2-3; cdr3_aa: ASGIWGGTRGPDTQY
d_call: NA; v_call: TRBV27; j_call: TRBJ1-6; cdr3_aa: ASSSGRTPLH
d_call: TRBD1; v_call: TRBV6-1; j_call: TRBJ1-4; cdr3_aa: ASRVTGLYSEKLF
d_call: TRBD2; v_call: TRBV7-2; j_call: TRBJ2-3; cdr3_aa: ASSLGGRKTDTQY
d_call: NA; v_call: TRBV3-1; j_call: TRBJ2-2; cdr3_aa: ASSPRAYNTGELF
d_call: NA; v_call: TRBV4-2; j_call: TRBJ1-4; cdr3_aa: ASSQEDPREKLF
d_call: NA; v_call: TRBV28; j_call: TRBJ1-4; cdr3_aa: ASRIAGHGARDGNEKLF
d_call: NA; v_call: TRBV12-3/TRBV12-4; j_call: TRBJ1-5; cdr3_aa: ASSLATPDQPQH
d_call: NA; v_call: TRBV4-1; j_call: TRBJ1-3; cdr3_aa: ASSQDRGAGNTIY
d_call: NA; v_call: TRBV6-5; j_call: TRBJ2-3; cdr3_aa: ASRTGPRPDTQY
d_call: TRBD1; v_call: TRBV5-1; j_call: TRBJ2-7; cdr3_aa: ASSQGTGTSGEQY
d_call: NA; v_call: TRBV5-4; j_call: TRBJ2-5; cdr3_aa: ASSSRDYQETQY
d_call: NA; v_call: TRBV19; j_call: TRBJ2-3; cdr3_aa: ASAFRDGAGTDTQY